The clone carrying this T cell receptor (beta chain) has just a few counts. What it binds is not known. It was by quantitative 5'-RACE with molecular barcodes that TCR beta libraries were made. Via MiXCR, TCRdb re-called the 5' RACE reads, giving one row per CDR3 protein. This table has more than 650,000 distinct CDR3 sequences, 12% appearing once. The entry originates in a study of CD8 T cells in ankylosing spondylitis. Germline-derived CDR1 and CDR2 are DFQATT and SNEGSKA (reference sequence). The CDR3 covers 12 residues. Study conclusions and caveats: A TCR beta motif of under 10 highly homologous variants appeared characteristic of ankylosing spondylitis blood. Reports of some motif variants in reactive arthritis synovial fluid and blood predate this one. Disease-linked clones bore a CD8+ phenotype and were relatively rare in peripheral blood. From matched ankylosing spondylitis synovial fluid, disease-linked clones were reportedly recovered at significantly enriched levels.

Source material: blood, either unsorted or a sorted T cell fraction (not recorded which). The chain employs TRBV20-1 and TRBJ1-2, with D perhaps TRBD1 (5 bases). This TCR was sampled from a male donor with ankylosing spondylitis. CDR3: CTARVFNYGYTF. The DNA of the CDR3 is TGCACCGCCAGGGTATTTAACTATGGCTACACCTTC.